Listed here is a single TCR beta chain. Its antigen is unknown. This entry comes from a study of T cell responses to AZD1222 COVID-19 vaccine. General study results and limits: Females outnumbered males among donors, who were mostly white British; clonal diversity was possibly underestimated.

Clones were read by immunoSEQ multiplex PCR, and TCRdb kept only the in-frame ones, dropping some. The profile shows tens of thousands of clones, roughly nine tenths of them singletons. CDR1 and CDR2 from the germline V gene are SGHTA and FQGTGA. V was clipped by 2 bases and J by 3 bases, with 7 bases between them. The CDR3 runs to 13 residues. The sequencing used peripheral blood, collected on day 0 of AZD1222 vaccination. This sequence joins TRBV7-3 and TRBJ2-5; D ambiguous. The source is an adult in good health. CDR3 residues: CASSLSREETQYF. In DNA form, the CDR3 reads TGTGCCAGCAGCTTATCCCGGGAAGAGACCCAGTACTTC.